This T cell receptor beta chain emerged from a study of blood T cell repertoires in COVID-19. Study context: The United States, Italy and Spain were the sources of the acute and convalescent COVID-19 samples. From T cells, B-cell-depleted T cells, or PBMCs came the material, which was cDNA or gDNA.

J gave up 3 bases and V 5 bases, and 7 bases lay outside the gene matches. Germline CDR1 and CDR2: MDHEN and SYDVKM. CDR3 length: 15 residues. Per the authors' pipeline: Quantification of nucleated cells was approximated via reference gene primer amplification. The protocol was immunoSEQ multiplex PCR, while the TCRdb copy is restricted to in-frame clones and leaves out a portion. The V and J calls and the clone size are those of that table, but D and trimming were determined from the DNA. The sample consists of about 220,000 clones, roughly 85% of them appearing once. J is TRBJ2-3 and V is TRBV28, with 8 bases aligning to TRBD2. The sequence was collected from a man aged 50-60 years who had recovered from COVID-19. Sequencing was performed on peripheral blood. CDR3 bases: TGTGCCAGCAGTCTCCCGGCGGGAGGAACAGATACGCAGTATTTT. It specifies CASSLPAGGTDTQYF.